A single sample is the source of the 17 T cell receptor beta chains below, sequenced in a study of PD-1 blockade in mismatch repair-deficient tumors. Produced via immunoSEQ multiplex PCR; TCRdb's table is partial and in-frame only. The profile shows approximately 63,000 clones, roughly 88% of them singletons. Sequenced here: peripheral blood, sampled 52 weeks after starting pembrolizumab. The source of these receptors is an adult with mismatch repair-deficient cancer.

The chain uses TRBV4-2 and TRBJ2-4, with D uncertain. From germline, CDR1 is LGHNA and CDR2 YNFKEQ. Trimming removed 1 base at V and 3 bases at J, with 16 bases between. CDR3 length: 17 amino acids. CDR3 in amino acids: CASSQGSGLTYKNIQYF. In DNA, the CDR3 is TGTGCCAGCAGCCAAGGTTCTGGCCTTACCTACAAAAACATTCAGTACTTC.

The chain combines TRBV11-1 with TRBJ2-7, with D unresolved. The CDR3 totals 13 residues. Germline values: CDR1 SGHAT, CDR2 FQDESV (reference sequence). With 1 base removed from V and 4 bases from J, the gap between germline ends came to 8 bases. The DNA of the CDR3 is TGTGCCAGCAGCTTAGATATCCGGTACGAGCAGTACTTC. This codes for CASSLDIRYEQYF.

V usage is TRBV14 and J usage is TRBJ2-7; D is ambiguous. The germline V gene has CDR1 SGHDN and CDR2 FVKESK. V was clipped by 1 base and J by 6 bases, with 10 bases between them. The CDR3 is made up of 13 amino acids. The CDR3 region is CASSQGWGGEQYF. CDR3 bases: TGTGCCAGCAGCCAAGGATGGGGTGGCGAGCAGTACTTC. The full variable domain, rest sourced from reference TRBV14 and TRBJ2-7, is EAGVTQFPSHSVIEKGQTVTLRCDPISGHDNLYWYRRVMGKEIKFLLHFVKESKQDESGMPNNRFLAERTGGTYSTLKVQPAELEDSGVYFCASSQGWGGEQYFGPGTRLTVT.

V is TRBV11-2 and J is TRBJ2-2; 8 positions match TRBD2. The V segment lost 5 bases and the J segment 1 base; nucleotides outside the gene matches: 6. Germline V CDR1 and CDR2: SGHAT, FQNNGV. The CDR3 is 16 amino acids. CDR3: CASSKVLAGNTGELFF. The DNA of the CDR3 is TGTGCCAGCAGCAAGGTTCTAGCGGGGAACACCGGGGAGCTGTTTTTT.

V usage is TRBV15 and J usage is TRBJ2-3, with 7 bases aligning to TRBD1. The CDR3 is 13 residues long. CDR1 is LNHNV and CDR2 is YYDKDF in the germline V gene (reference sequence). With 4 bases clipped from V and 9 bases from J, the junction kept 7 bases outside the gene matches. In nucleotides, the CDR3 is TGTGCCACCAGCACGATAGGGACAGCAACGCAGTATTTT. Its protein is CATSTIGTATQYF. The full variable domain, in which reference TRBV15 and TRBJ2-3 provide the parts outside the CDR3, is DAMVIQNPRYQVTQFGKPVTLSCSQTLNHNVMYWYQQKSSQAPKLLFHYYDKDFNNEADTPDNFQSRRPNTSFCFLDIRSPGLGDTAMYLCATSTIGTATQYFGPGTRLTVL.

V gene TRBV7-9 combines with J gene TRBJ2-4, with TRBD1 matching 10 bases. The germline gives CDR1 SEHNR, CDR2 FQNEAQ (reference sequence). The V segment lost 5 bases and the J segment 7 bases; nucleotides outside the gene matches: 8. The CDR3 length is 15 residues. This chain's CDR3 is CASSRWGQGRNIQYF. CDR3 DNA sequence: TGTGCCAGCAGCCGTTGGGGACAGGGGCGGAACATTCAGTACTTC.

This sequence joins TRBV27 and TRBJ2-1, with D perhaps TRBD1 (6 bases). V dropped 2 bases and J dropped 5 bases, with 10 bases sitting between them. From germline, CDR1 is MNHEY and CDR2 SMNVEV (reference sequence). The CDR3 contains 14 residues. The CDR3 sequence: CASSLGGPNNEQFF. The CDR3 nucleotides are TGTGCCAGCAGTTTAGGGGGCCCAAACAATGAGCAGTTCTTC.

The chain uses TRBV16 and TRBJ2-7; D tentatively reads TRBD1 or TRBD2 (5 bases each). With 3 bases removed from V and 2 bases from J, the gap between germline ends came to 11 bases. CDR3 length equals 14 residues. Germline values: CDR1 KGHSY, CDR2 FQNENV. CDR3 nucleotides: TGTGCCAGCAGCCATGGGGACGGCACCTACGAGCAGTACTTC. Translated: CASSHGDGTYEQYF. The variable domain in full, completed from reference TRBV16 and TRBJ2-7, reads GEEVAQTPKHLVRGEGQKAKLYCAPIKGHSYVFWYQQVLKNEFKFLISFQNENVFDETGMPKERFSAKCLPNSPCSLEIQATKLEDSAVYFCASSHGDGTYEQYFGPGTRLTVT.

The gene calls are TRBV4-3 and TRBJ2-4; no definite D call. V shed 0 bases and J shed 8 bases, with 11 bases lying between them. Per germline, CDR1 LGHNA and CDR2 YSLEER. The CDR3 has 14 residues. The CDR3 DNA reads as TGCGCCAGCAGCCAAGATGGTGAGAATGACATTCAGTACTTC. This translates into CASSQDGENDIQYF.

V is TRBV14 and J is TRBJ2-1; D unclear. The germline V and J ends were trimmed by 4 bases and 7 bases, with 11 bases remaining between them. Germline values: CDR1 SGHDN, CDR2 FVKESK. This CDR3 has 13 residues. The DNA of the CDR3 is TGTGCCAGCAGCCCGTGGACCCTAAATGAGCAGTTCTTC. This encodes CASSPWTLNEQFF.

J is TRBJ2-3 and V is TRBV7-8; the D is unclear. The CDR3 extends over 15 amino acids. The V gene lost 5 bases and the J gene lost 2 bases, with 14 bases spanning the gap. Per the germline V gene, CDR1 is SGHVS and CDR2 is FQNEAQ. The CDR3 coding sequence is TGTGCCAGCAGCATTAGACATAAACTCACAGATACGCAGTATTTT. Encoded protein: CASSIRHKLTDTQYF.

The V call is TRBV6-1, the J call TRBJ1-5; D is undetermined. V was trimmed by 5 bases and J by 0 bases, leaving 11 bases between them. The CDR3 sequence is 15 residues long. The germline V gene has CDR1 MNHNS and CDR2 SASEGT. Here the CDR3 reads CASSTDRNSNQPQHF. CDR3 DNA sequence: TGTGCCAGCAGTACGGATCGGAATAGCAATCAGCCCCAGCATTTT.

This clone has a single count. This chain links TRBV7-9 with TRBJ2-2, with 11 positions matching TRBD2. The trim removed 5 bases at V and 3 bases at J, leaving 5 bases unmatched. Germline lookup yields CDR1 SEHNR and CDR2 FQNEAQ (reference sequence). The CDR3 totals 16 residues. The CDR3 DNA is TGTGCCAGCAGCCCCAGGACTAGCGGGTACACCGGGGAGCTGTTTTTT. Protein product: CASSPRTSGYTGELFF.

This clone was picked up one time. The chain joins TRBV5-1 to TRBJ2-2, with D possibly being TRBD1 (7 bases). The V end was cut by 1 base, the J end by 4 bases, with 8 bases between. The germline V gene has CDR1 SGHRS and CDR2 YFSETQ. This CDR3 has 14 amino acids. The CDR3 DNA reads TGCGCCAGCAGCTTGCAGGGGGGCACCGGGGAGCTGTTTTTT. Protein: CASSLQGGTGELFF.

This sequence joins TRBV7-2 and TRBJ2-1, with D possibly TRBD1 on 5 matching bases. Germline V gene lookup returns CDR1 SGHTA and CDR2 FQGNSA. The CDR3 totals 14 residues. The V and J ends lost 1 base and 15 bases respectively, with 19 bases between them. The DNA for the CDR3 is TGTGCCAGCAGCTTAGAAGGTATAGGGTCAGGGCGGTTCTTC. Protein product: CASSLEGIGSGRFF.

V and J are TRBV28 and TRBJ1-3; D is possibly TRBD1 (6 bases). The CDR3 length is 16 residues. The V gene lost 2 bases and the J gene lost 0 bases, with 11 bases spanning the gap. Germline V lookup: CDR1 MDHEN, CDR2 SYDVKM. The CDR3: CASSLTGQSSGNTIYF. The CDR3 coding sequence is TGTGCCAGCAGTTTAACCGGACAGTCCTCTGGAAACACCATATATTTT.

This clone was seen more than once but under ten times. At one boundary the junction diverges from the germline segment, which might be a read error. The chain couples TRBV11-2 to TRBJ2-7, with TRBD1 matching over 10 bases. Germline assignment: CDR1 SGHAT and CDR2 FQNNGV. The CDR3 sequence is 14 residues long. CDR3 nucleotide sequence: TGTGCCAGCAGCACAGTCGTGGGACAGGGGCTCCCAGAATTC. Amino acid sequence: CASSTVVGQGLPEF.